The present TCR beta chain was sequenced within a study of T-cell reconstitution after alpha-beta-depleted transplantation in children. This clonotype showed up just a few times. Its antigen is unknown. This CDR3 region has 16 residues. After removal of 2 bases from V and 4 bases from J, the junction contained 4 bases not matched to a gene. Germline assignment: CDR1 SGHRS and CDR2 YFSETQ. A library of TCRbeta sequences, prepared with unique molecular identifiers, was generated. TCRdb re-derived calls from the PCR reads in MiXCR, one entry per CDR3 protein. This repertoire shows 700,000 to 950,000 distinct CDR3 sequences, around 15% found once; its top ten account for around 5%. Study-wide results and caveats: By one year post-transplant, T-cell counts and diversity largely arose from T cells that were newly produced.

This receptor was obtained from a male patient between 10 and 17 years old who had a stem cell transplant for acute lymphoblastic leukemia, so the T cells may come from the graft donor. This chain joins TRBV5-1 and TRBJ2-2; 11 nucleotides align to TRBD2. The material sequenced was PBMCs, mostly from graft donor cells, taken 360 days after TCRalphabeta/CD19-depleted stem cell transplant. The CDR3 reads CASSLTSGSGTGELFF. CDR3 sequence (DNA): TGCGCCAGCAGCTTAACTAGCGGGAGTGGCACCGGGGAGCTGTTTTTT.